The following is a TCR beta chain sequence with its context. The sample belongs to a study of blood T cell repertoires in COVID-19. CDR1 and CDR2 from the germline V gene are SGHTA and FQGNSA. The V end lost 3 bases, the J end lost 2 bases, and 19 bases lay between the germline ends. CDR3 length: 18 amino acids. Study processing details: How many nucleated cells were present was estimated from reference gene primer amplification. TCRdb's table, derived via immunoSEQ multiplex PCR, lists solely in-frame clones and lacks some. V, J and clone size reflect that table, while D and trimming were determined from the DNA. The repertoire has about 160,000 clones, about 83% of them found once; the top ten carry 10% to 15%.

This chain links TRBV7-2 with TRBJ2-2, with a tentative D call TRBD2 (7 bases). The clonotype comes from an older man who had recovered from COVID-19. Sample: peripheral blood. In DNA form, the CDR3 reads TGTGCCAGCAGCTTGGGGGCTCGCGGGAGTGCTAACACCGGGGAGCTGTTTTTT. Amino acids: CASSLGARGSANTGELFF.